This T cell receptor beta chain was recovered during a study of immune evolution from preneoplasia to lung adenocarcinoma. Study-wide results and limits: Clonality was highest in normal lung, lower in later-stage lesions apparently.

Profiling relied on immunoSEQ multiplex PCR, and the TCRdb table lists in-frame clones only, not all of them. The sample lists some 4,000 clones, around 74% seen once, with around 30% in the top ten. The germline CDR1 and CDR2 sequences are KGHSH and LQKENI. V was trimmed by 2 bases and J by 3 bases, leaving 11 bases between them. The CDR3 length is 15 residues. A remark on this clone: Antigen specificity is unknown.

Two lung cancer pathologists independently confirmed each histologic diagnosis. This sequence joins TRBV18 and TRBJ2-1, with D unresolved. Sequencing used FFPE invasive lung adenocarcinoma tissue. This receptor was identified in a person aged 35 to 59 with lung adenocarcinoma. Some clones in this sample may be carry-over from other donors' samples. CDR3 sequence (DNA): TGTGCCAGCTCACCAGGAACAGAGTACTACAATGAGCAGTTCTTC. Translation: CASSPGTEYYNEQFF.